The next 26 T cell receptor beta chains were all read from a single sample in a study of shared clonotypes between healthy human individuals. Using immunoSEQ multiplex PCR, the repertoire was profiled, and TCRdb retains in-frame clones only, with some absent. The table records 2 million to 2.5 million clones, approximately 94% of them present only once. Sequencing was carried out using naive CD4+ T cells sorted from blood. Documented subset: CD45RA+ positively selected. These receptors were taken from a man aged 18-30 years in good health.

In the case of this clone: The identical CDR3 is also encoded by other nucleotide sequences in the sample. CDR3: CASKRGNTIYF. CDR3 nucleotides: TGTGCCAGCAAGCGTGGAAACACCATATATTTT. The rearrangement joins TRBV6-5 to TRBJ1-3, with D unclear. V gave up 7 bases and J gave up 3 bases, with 4 bases separating them. Germline CDR1 MNHEY, CDR2 SVGAGI. The length of the CDR3 is 11 residues.

The CDR3 reads CASLLFSYNEQFF. For the CDR3, the DNA is TGTGCCAGCCTACTATTCTCCTACAATGAGCAGTTCTTC. The rearrangement links TRBV2 to TRBJ2-1; no definite D call. The CDR3 totals 13 residues. The germline CDR1 and CDR2 sequences are SNHLY and FYNNEI. The V and J ends lost 8 bases and 0 bases respectively, with 8 bases between them. Full variable domain (rest looked up from reference TRBV2 and TRBJ2-1): EPEVTQTPSHQVTQMGQEVILRCVPISNHLYFYWYRQILGQKVEFLVSFYNNEISEKSEIFDDQFSVERPDGSNFTLKIRSTKLEDSAMYFCASLLFSYNEQFFGPGTRLTVL.

This chain uses TRBV11-2 with TRBJ1-1, with 8 bases fitting TRBD1. The trim removed 5 bases at V and 7 bases at J, leaving 6 bases unmatched. This CDR3 has 13 residues. Germline CDR1 is SGHAT and CDR2 is FQNNGV. CDR3 nucleotides: TGTGCCAGCAGCGAGCAGGGGGCCCTTGAAGCTTTCTTT. Translation: CASSEQGALEAFF.

This clone came up once. This rearrangement joins TRBV7-2 to TRBJ2-5; TRBD1 aligns across 8 bases. In germline, CDR1 is SGHTA, CDR2 FQGNSA. V was pared by 5 bases and J by 5 bases, with 13 bases of the junction left unmatched. The CDR3 is made up of 16 amino acids. CDR3 nucleotide sequence: TGTGCCAGCAGCCGGCGGACAGGGCTGACTCGGGAGACCCAGTACTTC. Translated, it gives CASSRRTGLTRETQYF. Drawing the rest from reference TRBV7-2 and TRBJ2-5, the complete variable domain is GAGVSQSPSNKVTEKGKDVELRCDPISGHTALYWYRQSLGQGLEFLIYFQGNSAPDKSGLPSDRFSAERTGGSVSTLTIQRTQQEDSAVYLCASSRRTGLTRETQYFGPGTRLLVL.

The chain couples TRBV29-1 to TRBJ2-5; perhaps TRBD2 as D (6 bases). The CDR3 sequence is 17 residues long. Between the trimmed V and J ends, which lost 4 bases and 2 bases, there was a span of 23 bases. Germline lookup yields CDR1 SQVTM and CDR2 ANQGSEA. Here the CDR3 DNA reads TGCAGCGTTGCGTCCGGAGGGGCACGACTGCGGCAAGAGACCCAGTACTTC. Its protein product is CSVASGGARLRQETQYF. The full variable domain, completed using reference TRBV29-1 and TRBJ2-5, is SAVISQKPSRDICQRGTSLTIQCQVDSQVTMMFWYRQQPGQSLTLIATANQGSEATYESGFVIDKFPISRPNLTFSTLTVSNMSPEDSSIYLCSVASGGARLRQETQYFGPGTRLLVL.

CDR3 sequence: CASSVLTVNTEAFF. Written as DNA, the CDR3 is TGTGCCAGCAGTGTACTGACAGTGAACACTGAAGCTTTCTTT. This chain joins TRBV6-1 and TRBJ1-1, with D possibly matching TRBD1 (5 bases). CDR3 length: 14 residues. V was trimmed by 4 bases and J by 0 bases, leaving 9 bases between them. Germline V CDR1 and CDR2: MNHNS, SASEGT.

The V and J genes are TRBV5-1 and TRBJ1-6; D perhaps matches TRBD1 (5 bases). V dropped 4 bases and J dropped 7 bases, with 15 bases sitting between them. Looked up from germline, CDR1 is SGHRS and CDR2 is YFSETQ. The CDR3 sequence is 15 residues long. CDR3 sequence reads: CASSPGTGLNSPLHF. The CDR3 DNA sequence: TGCGCCAGCAGCCCAGGGACGGGGTTGAATTCACCCCTCCACTTT.

The CDR3 here is CASSPGGGLDEKLFF. The DNA for the CDR3 is TGTGCCAGCTCACCAGGTGGGGGATTGGATGAAAAACTGTTTTTT. The rearrangement joins TRBV18 to TRBJ1-4; D might be TRBD1 (5 bases). The germline gives CDR1 KGHSH, CDR2 LQKENI. CDR3 size: 15 residues. Trimming stripped 2 bases from V and 6 bases from J, with 13 bases between.

J is TRBJ1-4 and V is TRBV9; D might be TRBD1 (6 bases). V was cut by 0 bases and J by 0 bases, with 9 bases left in between. Germline-derived CDR1 and CDR2 are SGDLS and YYNGEE. This CDR3 comprises 16 residues. CDR3 sequence (DNA): TGTGCCAGCAGCGTAGGGCAGGGGACAACTAATGAAAAACTGTTTTTT. Translating it yields CASSVGQGTTNEKLFF.

The J gene is TRBJ1-6, the V gene TRBV9; 7 bases map to TRBD1. The CDR3 has 14 amino acids. Looked up from germline, CDR1 is SGDLS and CDR2 is YYNGEE. Trimming cost V 4 bases and J 14 bases; bases outside gene matches: 12. CDR3 region: CASSPEGGTGTLHF. The DNA of the CDR3 is TGTGCCAGCAGCCCAGAAGGGGGCACCGGCACCCTCCACTTT.

As concerns this clone: The sample contains more than one DNA sequence encoding this CDR3. The V and J genes are TRBV6-6 and TRBJ1-4; TRBD1 agrees at 7 bases. J gave up 5 bases and V 3 bases, and 6 bases lay outside the gene matches. This CDR3 region has 15 residues. The germline V gene encodes CDR1 MNHNY and CDR2 SVGAGI (reference sequence). The CDR3, as DNA: TGTGCCAGCAGTTATGGGCAGGGGGGAAATGAAAAACTGTTTTTT. Its protein product is CASSYGQGGNEKLFF.

V and J are TRBV7-3 and TRBJ2-2; D assignment may be TRBD1 or TRBD2 (5 bases each). Germline loops: CDR1 SGHTA, CDR2 FQGTGA. Trimming pared 5 bases from V and 6 bases from J, leaving 10 bases between. This CDR3 comprises 13 residues. CDR3 loop: CASSPQGAGELFF. CDR3 DNA: TGTGCCAGCAGCCCTCAGGGAGCCGGGGAGCTGTTTTTT.

This chain links TRBV11-3 with TRBJ2-1, with D possibly TRBD2 on 5 matching bases. Germline V CDR1 and CDR2: SGHNT, YENEEA. There are 14 residues in the CDR3. V shed 4 bases and J shed 0 bases, with 7 bases lying between them. CDR3 region: CASSSTSSYNEQFF. The CDR3 nucleotides are TGTGCCAGCAGCTCCACTAGCTCCTACAATGAGCAGTTCTTC.

This chain connects TRBV7-2 to TRBJ1-5; 8 bases are shared with TRBD1. Germline values: CDR1 SGHTA, CDR2 FQGNSA. This CDR3 comprises 15 residues. V gave up 5 bases and J gave up 4 bases; unmatched junction bases: 7. The CDR3 DNA reads as TGTGCCAGCAGCCGTTCGACAGGGGTTAATCAGCCCCAGCATTTT. This translates into CASSRSTGVNQPQHF.

The chain couples TRBV5-6 to TRBJ2-3; unclear D gene. Germline-derived CDR1 and CDR2 are SGHDT and YYEEEE. The CDR3 has 13 residues. The V end was cut by 6 bases, the J end by 2 bases, with 10 bases between. The CDR3 DNA sequence: TGTGCCAGCACCTTATTCATCACAGATACGCAGTATTTT. This codes for CASTLFITDTQYF.

This clone occurred once. Different DNA sequences within this sample yield the same CDR3. The chain links TRBV28 to TRBJ1-5, with D possibly TRBD1 on 5 matching bases. This CDR3 is 14 amino acids long. Germline V gene data show CDR1 as MDHEN and CDR2 as SYDVKM. Trimming removed 6 bases at V and 4 bases at J, with 13 bases between. Here the CDR3 DNA reads TGTGCCAGCAGCGGCGGGACGGTTAATCAGCCCCAGCATTTT. Amino acid sequence: CASSGGTVNQPQHF.

The chain uses TRBV28 and TRBJ2-3; D not certain. Looked up from germline, CDR1 is MDHEN and CDR2 is SYDVKM. V was clipped by 4 bases and J by 1 base, with 6 bases between them. The CDR3 spans 13 residues. The CDR3 DNA reads as TGTGCCAGCAGTTCGGCAGGCACAGATACGCAGTATTTT. As protein: CASSSAGTDTQYF. The full variable domain, its missing parts supplied by reference TRBV28 and TRBJ2-3, is DVKVTQSSRYLVKRTGEKVFLECVQDMDHENMFWYRQDPGLGLRLIYFSYDVKMKEKGDIPEGYSVSREKKERFSLILESASTNQTSMYLCASSSAGTDTQYFGPGTRLTVL.

The CDR3 bases are TGTGCCAGCAACCGACAGGGGGCGGTTAATTCACCCCTCCACTTT. The encoded protein is CASNRQGAVNSPLHF. The genes are TRBV2 and TRBJ1-6, with 10 bases that match TRBD1. Germline CDR1 reads SNHLY; CDR2 reads FYNNEI. Trimming cost V 7 bases and J 6 bases; bases outside gene matches: 6. The CDR3 has 15 amino acids. The full variable domain, rest sourced from reference TRBV2 and TRBJ1-6, is EPEVTQTPSHQVTQMGQEVILRCVPISNHLYFYWYRQILGQKVEFLVSFYNNEISEKSEIFDDQFSVERPDGSNFTLKIRSTKLEDSAMYFCASNRQGAVNSPLHFGNGTRLTVT.

The CDR3 DNA sequence: TGTGCCAGTAGTACGGGACAGGTGGCCACCGGGGAGCTGTTTTTT. This encodes CASSTGQVATGELFF. This sequence joins TRBV19 and TRBJ2-2; 8 bases map to TRBD1. The V segment lost 4 bases and the J segment 4 bases; nucleotides outside the gene matches: 5. This CDR3 contains 15 residues. Germline V gene sequence: CDR1 LNHDA, CDR2 SQIVND (reference sequence).

The rearrangement links TRBV7-2 to TRBJ1-6; 10 bases line up with TRBD1. CDR1 is SGHTA and CDR2 is FQGNSA in the germline V gene. V shed 4 bases, J shed 10 bases, and the junction held 10 bases outside the gene matches. This CDR3 is 16 amino acids long. The CDR3 DNA sequence: TGTGCCAGCAGCTGGAGCGGGACAGGGGTAGGATCACCCCTCCACTTT. Amino acids: CASSWSGTGVGSPLHF. Full variable domain (remainder filled in from reference TRBV7-2 and TRBJ1-6): GAGVSQSPSNKVTEKGKDVELRCDPISGHTALYWYRQSLGQGLEFLIYFQGNSAPDKSGLPSDRFSAERTGGSVSTLTIQRTQQEDSAVYLCASSWSGTGVGSPLHFGNGTRLTVT.

The sample holds one count of this clone. The CDR3 is CASSIGAERGYEQYF. As DNA, the CDR3 is TGTGCCAGTAGTATAGGAGCCGAACGGGGTTACGAGCAGTACTTC. The chain carries TRBV19 and TRBJ2-7; tentative D call: TRBD2 (5 bases). CDR3 size: 15 residues. V was pared by 1 base and J by 4 bases, with 14 bases between. CDR1 is LNHDA, CDR2 SQIVND, per germline (reference sequence).

V is TRBV5-4 and J is TRBJ1-1, with a tentative D call TRBD1 (5 bases). CDR1 and CDR2 (germline): SGHNT, YYREEE (reference sequence). Trimming shortened V by 4 bases and J by 1 base, and 14 bases separated the two germline ends. This CDR3 is 15 amino acids long. The CDR3 DNA follows: TGTGCCAGCAGCCTTCCACCGGGGGGGAACACTGAAGCTTTCTTT. Translating it yields CASSLPPGGNTEAFF.

The V call is TRBV7-9, the J call TRBJ2-7, with 9 bases lining up with TRBD1. The CDR3 consists of 14 residues. CDR1 and CDR2 from the germline V gene are SEHNR and FQNEAQ (reference sequence). Unmatched junction bases numbered 4, after V lost 5 bases and J lost 2 bases. The CDR3 protein is CASSPGDRAYEQYF. The DNA for the CDR3 is TGTGCCAGCAGCCCTGGGGACAGGGCCTACGAGCAGTACTTC.

The J gene is TRBJ2-3, the V gene TRBV11-2; TRBD1 or TRBD2 may be the D gene (5 bases each). The CDR3 extends over 14 amino acids. Trimming took 5 bases from V and 2 from J, leaving 11 bases between them. Looked up from germline, CDR1 is SGHAT and CDR2 is FQNNGV. The CDR3: CASSKEGLTDTQYF. For the CDR3, the DNA is TGTGCCAGCAGCAAAGAGGGGCTCACAGATACGCAGTATTTT.

The chain links TRBV11-1 to TRBJ2-7, with D hard to call. CDR1 and CDR2 from the germline V gene are SGHAT and FQDESV (reference sequence). V was trimmed by 5 bases and J by 2 bases, leaving 7 bases between them. This CDR3 spans 12 amino acids. The CDR3 sequence is CASSRAPYEQYF. The CDR3 DNA sequence: TGTGCCAGCAGCCGGGCCCCCTACGAGCAGTACTTC.

The sample holds one count of this clone. The chain joins TRBV6-1 to TRBJ2-7, with 8 bases that match TRBD1. The CDR3 contains 13 residues. Trimming took 6 bases from V and 3 from J; bases not matched to a gene: 4. The germline gives CDR1 MNHNS, CDR2 SASEGT. The CDR3 sequence is CASRGQGIYEQYF. CDR3 bases: TGTGCCAGCAGAGGACAGGGAATCTACGAGCAGTACTTC.